The rows below give T cell receptor beta chains drawn from one sample of a study of T cell responses to AZD1222 COVID-19 vaccine. Using immunoSEQ multiplex PCR, the repertoire was profiled, and TCRdb retains in-frame clones only, with some absent. This sample carries 46,000 or so clones, around 80% of them seen once, and the ten largest clones take around 7%. Sample: peripheral blood, taken on day 0 of AZD1222 vaccination. These receptors all stem from an adult in good health. Each CDR3 is given without its conserved first and last residue.

TRBV6-2/TRBV6-3 | ASSKQGSNTEAF
TRBV15 | ATSRGGTSGNNEQF
TRBV18 | ASSDQDGRFYGYT
TRBV12-3/TRBV12-4 | ASSLRGLGGYT
TRBV7-2 | ASSLTSRERVMGTQY
TRBV2 | ASSELQGNSPLH
TRBV20-1 | SASSSGGQPQH
TRBV29-1 | SAYLGGIGGGYT
TRBV14 | ASRGQGWNTIY
TRBV3-1/TRBV3-2 | ASSQALGQPQH